This T cell receptor (beta chain) was recovered during a study of cytomegalovirus exposure and HLA in healthy donors (dated by TCRdb to 2017 to 2019). With regard to the full study: According to an earlier analysis of a few hundred of the donors, about 180 million T cells yielded 90 million to 130 million unique TCR beta sequences and 276 Gb of sequence data. Roughly 5 DR-DQ haplotypes were handled as single units for association and clustering because linkage in the cohort was strong. The study was designed to test whether signatures of past pathogen exposure could be identified by cataloging public T cell receptors. On average, 235,054 unique TCR beta nucleotide sequences were sequenced per donor among a few hundred genotyped donors of the cohort, with roughly 18% of those sequences being non-productive. An earlier analysis of 587 of the donors used high-throughput TCR beta sequencing to judge whether each TCR beta V gene segment behaved as functional or pseudogenic. The number of donors typed differed by locus, with about 629-630 for A, B, C, DRB1 and DQB1, 522 for DQA1, about 610 for DPA1, and around 450 for DPB1. To predict cytomegalovirus infection status, the study brought together high-throughput TCR immunosequencing, statistical association of individual TCRs with disease status, and machine learning. The genetic ancestry cluster associated with self-reported Caucasian donors included about 81% of the 398 genotyped donors. Approximately 300 gigabases of sequencing data and around 90 million unique TCR sequences made up an early release that covered some 640 HLA-typed donors. Every repertoire in the discovery cohort had been generated on one and the same sequencing platform. A later genetic analysis took genome-wide SNP genotypes for about 60% of the roughly 670 donors and used that subset as a discovery cohort. A separate validation cohort of 100 to 150 different subjects was used in addition to the roughly 620-subject first cohort. Donor age, sex, ethnicity and CMV serostatus were compiled alongside the repertoire data. In a later analysis, previously published TCR beta repertoires from 600 to 850 donors were re-analyzed and high-resolution HLA genotyping was added so that TCR occurrence patterns could be studied. HLA typing included class I and class II loci at four-digit resolution. Using immunosequencing, the study profiled T cell repertoires from fewer than 700 subjects and related those repertoires to cytomegalovirus serostatus. In the later analysis, no new phenotypic data were used to find candidate immune exposures; instead, reliance was placed on TCR beta sequences and their occurrence across donors. Study-level results and caveats: A total of around 150 TCR beta chains were listed by the study as associated with cytomegalovirus. Correlated functional status among segregating V segments might be attributable to linkage disequilibrium, but an unknown experimental factor could not be ruled out. In an earlier analysis of some 500 of the donors, most TCR beta V segments appeared in productive rearrangements about 87% or about 30% of the time, broadly matching IMGT annotations. Approximately 18 rarely observed V segments, including chromosome 9 orphons, were excluded from the earlier analysis of about 600 of the donors because counts were too low. The authors suggested that the approach could potentially be generalized to other disease states and immunological phenotypes. In both the original and validation cohorts, the classifier was reported to diagnose cytomegalovirus status with high specificity and sensitivity. In a later analysis, several top co-occurrence clusters were reported to appear linked to parvovirus B19, influenza, CMV and Epstein-Barr virus. Strong co-occurrence of HLA alleles, especially DR and DQ, made assigning TCR associations to individual alleles difficult. A cluster of highly shared sequence variants was judged likely to be a technical artifact of the sequencing pipeline. A later analysis associated 16,951 TCR beta sequences with specific HLA alleles at a false discovery rate of 0.05. Roughly uniform sequencing depth across donors was assumed in presence/absence analyses, although this assumption may not hold. V-gene and J-gene trimming of TCR beta chains was associated with a missense DCLRE1C variant in a later genetic analysis, and the association was replicated in an independent cohort. Because the 87-base-pair reads could not distinguish some IMGT-functional V segments, including TRBV6-2 and TRBV6-3, those segments were excluded. A further reported finding was that TCR beta sequences accurately predicted the HLA-A and HLA-B alleles for most subjects in the first cohort. In a later analysis, TCR association rates were found to vary across HLA loci, with the most associated TCRs seen for DRB1 alleles and the fewest for HLA-C alleles. Compared with equally common non-associated chains, HLA-associated TCR beta chains in a later analysis were more clonally expanded and had lower generation probabilities. A later genetic analysis reported fewer N-insertions in productive TCRs among donors in an Asian-associated ancestry cluster than the approximately 700-donor mean. While some public TCRs were present in many individuals, most TCR sequences turned up only very rarely across donors. In a later analysis, most CMV-associated TCR beta chains were found to appear HLA-restricted, with HLA associations seemingly driven largely by CMV exposure. In vitro tests confirmed that three of the cytomegalovirus-associated TCR beta chains recognize cytomegalovirus antigens. In this cohort, only TCR beta chains were sequenced, and detectable features were limited by the absence of alpha or paired-chain data. The only immune exposure information available for the cohort was CMV serostatus. Because some donors lacked HLA typing at each locus, the association tests relied only on the typed subset.

In total, about 650 healthy bone marrow donors made up the cohort. At the time of sampling, every cohort member was nominally healthy, though immune exposures that went unrecorded were likely present. The donor tested CMV seropositive and was one of the 289 seropositive cohort members. Every donor gave a peripheral blood sample, and the peripheral blood mononuclear cells from that sample were used for TCR beta sequencing. Genomic DNA extraction from the blood cell samples was performed with the Qiagen DNeasy Blood Extraction Kit. CDR1 and CDR2 (MNHEY, SVGAGI) derive from the germline V gene. The CDR3 sequence holds 15 residues, the cysteine and phenylalanine included. CDR3 DNA is the only sequence kept; it has 45 bases, read in frame from the first base. For this chain, trimming is 5 bases at the V end and 4 bases at the J end, and the number of junction bases without a gene match is 10. The library was built by means of the immunoSEQ multiplex PCR assay. For the multiplex PCR, a mixture combining 60 forward primers for TCR Vbeta segments and 13 reverse primers for TCR Jbeta segments was used. Amplification of the CDR3 region of rearranged TCR beta genes was performed with a multiplex PCR assay on genomic DNA. The Illumina HiSeq System was used to sequence the amplified TCR beta libraries as 87-base-pair reads. The paper's data handling went like this. A later analysis counted about 80 million unique TCR beta chains across the 640 or so repertoires, and about 10 million of these chains were shared by at least two donors. To remove PCR and sequencing errors, raw reads were error-corrected and collapsed into unique sequences using a nearest-neighbor algorithm that merged closely related sequences. V, D and J gene segments were assigned by aligning CDR3 sequences to IMGT reference sequences. For a sequence to be retained, a match of at least six nucleotides was required to both a V gene segment and a J gene segment. Rearrangements were classified as productive when the CDR3 lacked stop codons and remained in frame with V and J, and all other rearrangements were classified as non-productive. Following IMGT convention, CDR3 was defined as the stretch from the second conserved V-encoded cysteine to the conserved J-encoded phenylalanine. The earlier analysis of some 580 of the donors excluded any sequence lacking an unambiguous match to a single V gene segment. In an earlier analysis of about 590 of the donors, a V segment was called functional when productive rearrangements were above 56.7%, and segregating when the standard deviation between donors exceeded 5%. To diagnose cytomegalovirus status from the catalog of TCR beta chain sequences, a statistical classification framework was built. A later analysis assigned V and J genes by comparing TCR nucleotide sequences with IMGT/GENE-DB human TR gene sequences. Using the TCRdist pipeline, a later analysis assigned CDR3 sequences along with most-parsimonious VDJ recombination scenarios. In a later analysis, each TCR beta chain was defined by its CDR3 amino acid sequence together with its V-gene family, and reads without a unique V-gene family were excluded. In a later analysis, around 600 highly shared, low-generation-probability nucleotide sequences were removed to address suspected cross-contamination and a sequencing artifact. In a later analysis, a clonal expansion index was calculated for each public chain from normalized within-repertoire ranks of inferred template counts. In a later analysis, generation probabilities were computed using a VDJ recombination model fitted to out-of-frame rearrangements, and the results were checked against IGoR. Hypergeometric tests were used in a later analysis to score TCR-TCR, TCR-HLA and TCR-CMV co-occurrence, with a repertoire-size bias correction applied to the TCR pairs. To estimate false discovery rates, a later analysis permuted the HLA or CMV assignments 20 times. A later analysis grouped co-occurring TCRs with DBSCAN, adding TCRdist sequence similarity when clustering within HLA-allele-positive subsets. Repertoires with fewer than 30,000 or more than 120,000 public chains, plus five repertoires with anomalous nucleotide sharing, were excluded from co-occurrence clustering. The immuneACCESS repertoire file appears here via TCRdb, limited to in-frame rearrangements. These files lack a portion of the clones; in checked studies, under half of the deficit traces to unresolved V genes, and the cause of the others is not known. V, J and clone size were drawn from that table, and D and trimming were deduced from the DNA. The sample table holds 110,000 or so clones, of which roughly 71% were seen once. The leading ten clones occupy about 8% of the sample.

On this clone itself: Its specific antigen is unknown. No much larger clone exists at a distance of one base, and base qualities are not known.

Sequencing was done on a sample of PBMCs. The sequence was obtained from a man aged 18 to 29 in good health and CMV-seropositive. The chain is assembled from TRBV6-5 and TRBJ1-2; 7 bases in between match TRBD1. The CDR3 reads CASSTPRTGIYGYTF. The sequenced DNA is TGTGCCAGCAGTACCCCGAGGACAGGAATCTATGGCTACACCTTC.